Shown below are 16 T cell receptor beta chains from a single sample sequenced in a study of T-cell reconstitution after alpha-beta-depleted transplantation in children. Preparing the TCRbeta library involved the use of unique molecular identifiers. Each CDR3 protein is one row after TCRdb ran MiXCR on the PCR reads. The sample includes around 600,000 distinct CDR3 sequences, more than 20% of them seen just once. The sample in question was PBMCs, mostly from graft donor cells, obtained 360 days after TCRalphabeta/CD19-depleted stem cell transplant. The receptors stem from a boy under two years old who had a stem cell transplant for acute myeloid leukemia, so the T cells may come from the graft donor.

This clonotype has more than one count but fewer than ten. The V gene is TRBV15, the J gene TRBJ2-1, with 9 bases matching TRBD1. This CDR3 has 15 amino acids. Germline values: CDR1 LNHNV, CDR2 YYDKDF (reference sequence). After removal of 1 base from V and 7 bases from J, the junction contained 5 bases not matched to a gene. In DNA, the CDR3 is TGTGCCACCAGCAGAGCCACAGGGGGCTTGAATGAGCAGTTCTTC. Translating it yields CATSRATGGLNEQFF.

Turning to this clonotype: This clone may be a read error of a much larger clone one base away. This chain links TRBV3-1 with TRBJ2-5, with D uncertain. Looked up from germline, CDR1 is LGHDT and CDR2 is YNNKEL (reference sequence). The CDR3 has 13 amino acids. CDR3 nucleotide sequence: TGTGCCAGCAGCCAAGAAGGGCGAGAGACCCACTACTTC. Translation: CASSQEGRETHYF.

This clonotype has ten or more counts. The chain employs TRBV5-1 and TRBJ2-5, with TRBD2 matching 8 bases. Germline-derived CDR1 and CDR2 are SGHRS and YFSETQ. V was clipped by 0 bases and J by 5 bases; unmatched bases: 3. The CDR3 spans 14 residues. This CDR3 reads CASSLETSEETQYF. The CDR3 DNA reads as TGCGCCAGCAGCTTGGAGACTAGCGAGGAGACCCAGTACTTC.

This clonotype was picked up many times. The CDR3 DNA reads as TGTGCCACCAGAAGCTACGGGATGGCCAAAAACATTCAGTACTTC. Translation: CATRSYGMAKNIQYF. The gene calls are TRBV15 and TRBJ2-4, with D tentatively TRBD2 (5 bases). V lost 6 bases and J 1 base, leaving 13 bases between the germline ends. Germline V gene lookup returns CDR1 LNHNV and CDR2 YYDKDF (reference sequence). The CDR3 spans 15 residues.

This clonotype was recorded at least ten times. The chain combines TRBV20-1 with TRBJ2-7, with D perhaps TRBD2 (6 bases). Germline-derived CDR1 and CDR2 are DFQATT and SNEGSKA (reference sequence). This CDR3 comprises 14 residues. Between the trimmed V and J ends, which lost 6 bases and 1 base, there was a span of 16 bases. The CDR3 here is CSAGSRGTSYEQYF. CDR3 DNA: TGCAGTGCCGGTAGCCGGGGGACGTCCTACGAGCAGTACTTC.

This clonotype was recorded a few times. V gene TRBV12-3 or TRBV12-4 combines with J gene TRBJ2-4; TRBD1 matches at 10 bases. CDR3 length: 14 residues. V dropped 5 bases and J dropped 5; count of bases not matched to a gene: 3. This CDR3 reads CASSPTGGQNIQYF. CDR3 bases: TGTGCCAGCAGTCCGACAGGGGGCCAAAACATTCAGTACTTC.

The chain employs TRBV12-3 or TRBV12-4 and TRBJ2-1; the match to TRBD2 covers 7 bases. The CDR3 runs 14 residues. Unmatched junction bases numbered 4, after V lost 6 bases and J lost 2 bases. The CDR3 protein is CASRSGGAYNEQFF. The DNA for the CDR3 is TGTGCCAGCAGGTCGGGGGGAGCCTACAATGAGCAGTTCTTC.

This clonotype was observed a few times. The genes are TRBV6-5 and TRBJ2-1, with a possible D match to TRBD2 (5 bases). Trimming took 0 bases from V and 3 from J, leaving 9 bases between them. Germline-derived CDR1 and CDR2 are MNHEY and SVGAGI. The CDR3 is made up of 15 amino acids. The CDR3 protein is CASSYSNEGYNEQFF. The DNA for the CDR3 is TGTGCCAGCAGTTACTCGAATGAGGGCTACAATGAGCAGTTCTTC.

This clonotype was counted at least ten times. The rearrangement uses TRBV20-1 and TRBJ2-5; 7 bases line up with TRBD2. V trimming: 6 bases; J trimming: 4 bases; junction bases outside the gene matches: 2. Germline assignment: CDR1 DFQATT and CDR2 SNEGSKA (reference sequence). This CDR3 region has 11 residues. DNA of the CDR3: TGCAGTGCCCCGGGGGGAGAGACCCAGTACTTC. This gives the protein CSAPGGETQYF.

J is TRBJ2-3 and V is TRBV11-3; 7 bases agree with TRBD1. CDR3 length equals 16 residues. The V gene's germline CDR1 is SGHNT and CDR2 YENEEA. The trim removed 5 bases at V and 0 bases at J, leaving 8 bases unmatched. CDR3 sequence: CASSISTGKSTDTQYF. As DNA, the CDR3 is TGTGCCAGCAGCATTTCGACAGGGAAGAGCACAGATACGCAGTATTTT.

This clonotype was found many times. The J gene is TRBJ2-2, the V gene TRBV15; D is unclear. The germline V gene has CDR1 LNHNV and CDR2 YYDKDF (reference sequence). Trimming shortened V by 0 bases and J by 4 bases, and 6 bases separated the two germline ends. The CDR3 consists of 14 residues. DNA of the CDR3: TGTGCCACCAGCAGAGATCGGGTCACCGGGGAGCTGTTTTTT. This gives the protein CATSRDRVTGELFF.

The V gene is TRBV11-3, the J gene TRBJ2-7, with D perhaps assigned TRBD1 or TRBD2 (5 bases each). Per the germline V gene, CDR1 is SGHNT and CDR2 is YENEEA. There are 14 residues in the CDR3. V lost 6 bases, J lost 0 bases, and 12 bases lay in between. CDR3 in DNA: TGTGCCAGCAGTTGGGACGGTCCCTCCTACGAGCAGTACTTC. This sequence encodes CASSWDGPSYEQYF.

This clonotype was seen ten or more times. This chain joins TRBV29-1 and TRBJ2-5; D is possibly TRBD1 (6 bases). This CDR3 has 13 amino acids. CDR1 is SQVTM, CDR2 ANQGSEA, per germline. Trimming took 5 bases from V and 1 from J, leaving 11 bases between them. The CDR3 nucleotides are TGCAGCGTTTGCCCGACAGGCCAAGAGACCCAGTACTTC. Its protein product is CSVCPTGQETQYF.

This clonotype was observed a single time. The CDR3: CASIEGQGFYEQYF. CDR3 coding DNA: TGTGCCAGCATTGAGGGACAGGGGTTCTACGAGCAGTACTTC. The rearrangement uses TRBV6-2 or TRBV6-3 and TRBJ2-7, with 10 positions matching TRBD1. V lost 7 bases, J lost 3 bases, and 6 bases stayed unmatched. The CDR3 is 14 amino acids. Germline V gives CDR1 MNHEY, CDR2 SVGEGT.

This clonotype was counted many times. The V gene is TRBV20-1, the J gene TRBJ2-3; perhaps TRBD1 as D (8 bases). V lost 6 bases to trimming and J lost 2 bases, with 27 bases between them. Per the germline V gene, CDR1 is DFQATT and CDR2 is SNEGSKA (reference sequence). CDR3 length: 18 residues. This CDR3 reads CSARGRGHSRPYTDTQYF. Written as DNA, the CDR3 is TGCAGTGCCAGGGGGCGGGGGCACTCGAGGCCCTACACAGATACGCAGTATTTT.

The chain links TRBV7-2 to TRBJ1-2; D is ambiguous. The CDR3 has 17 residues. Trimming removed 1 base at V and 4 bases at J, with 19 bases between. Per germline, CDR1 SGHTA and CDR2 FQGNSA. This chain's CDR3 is CASSLGRAGHRSYGYTF. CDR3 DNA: TGTGCCAGCAGCTTAGGTCGGGCTGGGCACCGGAGCTATGGCTACACCTTC.